The sample holds a few counts of the clone carrying this T cell receptor beta chain. The antigen is undetermined. This sample was taken from a study of vaccination and CD4 T cells after COVID-19. Turning to the study itself: Post-COVID draws followed diagnosis by a median roughly 99 days (range 35 to 161). In culture, cells were exposed to overlapping spike peptides from SARS-CoV-2, HCoV-NL63, HCoV-OC43 and HCoV-229E. As a positive control, some control cultures were given a CEFX pool, while others were given an HIV-1 Nef pool or no peptide.

Study results and limitations: A nonsignificant median increase from approximately 23 to 38 SARS-CoV-2-reactive clonotypes was observed.

The Oncomine TCR Beta short-read assay sequenced DNA from cultured CD4+ T cells. From the PCR reads, TCRdb called clonotypes with MiXCR, one entry per CDR3 protein. The data show approximately 15,000 distinct CDR3 sequences, about 50% seen once. The germline V gene has CDR1 SGHAT and CDR2 FQNNGV. The CDR3 has 18 amino acids. The ends lost 5 bases at V and 0 bases at J; junction bases unmatched: 7. The treatment is: roughly 11-day PBMC culture with coronavirus spike peptide pools or control peptides (ViraFEST assay). The sequenced material came from CD4+ T cells from blood, cultured in vitro. The chain recombines TRBV11-2 with TRBJ2-1; TRBD2 matches 13 bases. The sequence was collected from a human donor who had recovered from COVID-19. The CDR3 sequence: CASSPRTSGGSSYNEQFF. The CDR3 nucleotides are TGTGCCAGCAGCCCGCGGACTAGCGGGGGTAGCTCCTACAATGAGCAGTTCTTC.